The present TCR beta chain was sequenced within a study of cytomegalovirus exposure and HLA in healthy donors. Concerning this clone itself: Antigen unknown.

Trimming at V came to 0 bases and at J to 4 bases, leaving 3 bases not matched to a gene. Germline values: CDR1 SGHRS, CDR2 YFSETQ. This CDR3 contains 14 residues. This PCR relied on a set of 60 Vbeta primers and 13 Jbeta primers. Some clones are missing from TCRdb's copy, which holds only in-frame ones; the method was immunoSEQ multiplex PCR. The repertoire holds tens of thousands of clones, approximately 60% seen once, with 20% to 25% in the top ten. General observations from the study: Immune exposure information comprised only CMV serostatus. Common viral pathogens seemed, in a later analysis, to connect with several of the most significant clusters.

Input material: PBMCs. The chain has TRBV5-1 and TRBJ1-2; TRBD1 agrees at 7 bases. This sequence originates from a woman aged 45-59 years in good health and CMV-seropositive. In DNA form, the CDR3 reads TGCGCCAGCAGCTTGGACAGGGGTGGCTATGGCTACACCTTC. It translates to CASSLDRGGYGYTF.